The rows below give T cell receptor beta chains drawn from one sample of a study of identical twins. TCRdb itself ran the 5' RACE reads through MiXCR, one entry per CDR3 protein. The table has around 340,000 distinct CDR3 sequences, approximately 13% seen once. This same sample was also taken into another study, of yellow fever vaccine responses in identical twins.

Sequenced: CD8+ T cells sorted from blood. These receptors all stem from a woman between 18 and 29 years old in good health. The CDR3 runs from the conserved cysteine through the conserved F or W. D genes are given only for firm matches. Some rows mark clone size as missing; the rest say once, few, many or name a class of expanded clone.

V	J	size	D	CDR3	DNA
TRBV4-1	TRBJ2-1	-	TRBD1	CASSLADRGVGEQFF	TGCGCCAGCAGCCTAGCGGACAGGGGGGTGGGTGAGCAGTTCTTC
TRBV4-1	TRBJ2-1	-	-	CASSLAGLGALYNEQFF	TGCGCCAGCAGCCTAGCCGGTTTGGGGGCCCTCTACAATGAGCAGTTCTTC
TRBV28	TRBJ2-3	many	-	CASSPPFGRLTDTQYF	TGTGCCAGCAGTCCCCCCTTTGGGAGACTCACAGATACGCAGTATTTT
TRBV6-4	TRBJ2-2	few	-	CASSDVGGAGELFF	TGTGCCAGCAGTGATGTCGGGGGCGCCGGGGAGCTGTTTTTT
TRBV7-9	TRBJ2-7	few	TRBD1	CASRATGGKGDEQYF	TGTGCCAGCAGAGCTACAGGGGGCAAGGGGGACGAGCAGTACTTC
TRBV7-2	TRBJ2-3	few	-	CASSSPPTDTQYF	TGTGCCAGCAGCTCCCCCCCCACAGATACGCAGTATTTT
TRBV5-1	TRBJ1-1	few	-	CASSLRDPRTEAFF	TGCGCCAGCAGCTTACGGGACCCACGTACCGAAGCTTTCTTT
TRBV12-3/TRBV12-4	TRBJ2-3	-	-	CASSLASLTDTQYF	TGTGCCAGCAGTCTAGCGAGCCTCACAGATACGCAGTATTTT
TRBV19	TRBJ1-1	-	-	CASSMIGDEAFF	TGTGCCAGTAGTATGATAGGAGACGAAGCTTTCTTT
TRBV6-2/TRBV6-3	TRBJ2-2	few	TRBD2	CASTLPSSGTGELFF	TGTGCCAGCACTTTACCCTCTAGCGGCACCGGGGAGCTGTTTTTT
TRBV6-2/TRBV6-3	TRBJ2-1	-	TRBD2	CASTNFSGILYNEQFF	TGTGCCAGCACCAACTTTAGCGGGATCCTCTACAATGAGCAGTTCTTC
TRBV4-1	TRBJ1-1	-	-	CASSHQQGNTEAFF	TGCGCCAGCAGCCATCAACAGGGGAACACTGAAGCTTTCTTT
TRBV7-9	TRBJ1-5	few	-	CASSLGSVEQPQHF	TGTGCCAGCAGCTTAGGTTCTGTAGAGCAGCCCCAGCATTTT
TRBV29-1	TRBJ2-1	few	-	CSVVLSEQFF	TGCAGCGTTGTCCTCAGTGAGCAGTTCTTC
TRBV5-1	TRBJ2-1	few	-	CASSHTGQEGYNEQFF	TGCGCCAGCAGCCACACCGGACAGGAGGGCTACAATGAGCAGTTCTTC
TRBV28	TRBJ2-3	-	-	CASRDSGPSRGIRTDTQYF	TGTGCCAGCAGAGATTCCGGCCCATCCAGGGGAATAAGAACAGATACGCAGTATTTT
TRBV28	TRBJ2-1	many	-	CASSLSDEQFF	TGTGCCAGCAGTTTATCCGATGAGCAGTTCTTC
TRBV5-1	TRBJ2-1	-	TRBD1	CASSLVVGTGPNNEQFF	TGCGCCAGCAGCTTGGTGGTCGGGACAGGGCCGAACAATGAGCAGTTCTTC
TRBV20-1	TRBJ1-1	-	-	CSARPPPNTEAFF	TGCAGTGCAAGACCCCCGCCGAACACTGAAGCTTTCTTT
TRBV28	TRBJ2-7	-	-	CASSVQPMGQRKTSYEQYF	TGTGCCAGCAGTGTACAGCCAATGGGACAACGTAAGACCTCCTACGAGCAGTACTTC
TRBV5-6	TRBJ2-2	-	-	CASSGGTNTGELFF	TGTGCCAGCAGCGGGGGCACGAACACCGGGGAGCTGTTTTTT
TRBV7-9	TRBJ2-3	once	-	CASSQPLEGEGSDTQYF	TGTGCCAGCAGCCAGCCCCTAGAGGGAGAGGGATCAGATACGCAGTATTTT
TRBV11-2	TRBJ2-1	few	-	CASSLHQAAFYNEQFF	TGTGCCAGCAGCTTACATCAGGCAGCCTTCTACAATGAGCAGTTCTTC
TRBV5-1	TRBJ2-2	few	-	CASSWGDSKNTGELFF	TGCGCCAGCAGCTGGGGGGACTCCAAGAACACCGGGGAGCTGTTTTTT
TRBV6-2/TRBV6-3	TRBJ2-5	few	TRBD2	CASSLTSGGKTQYF	TGTGCCAGCAGTCTGACTAGCGGGGGCAAGACCCAGTACTTC